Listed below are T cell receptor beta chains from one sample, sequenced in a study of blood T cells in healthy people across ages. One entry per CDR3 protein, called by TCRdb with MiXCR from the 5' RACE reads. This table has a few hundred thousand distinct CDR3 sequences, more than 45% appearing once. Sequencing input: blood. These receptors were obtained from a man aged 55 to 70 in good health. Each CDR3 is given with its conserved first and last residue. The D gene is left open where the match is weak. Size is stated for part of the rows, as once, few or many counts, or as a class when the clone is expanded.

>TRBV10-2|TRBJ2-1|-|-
TGCGCCAGCGGCGGCAGGCTCGGCGAGACCCAGTTCTTC
CASGGRLGETQFF
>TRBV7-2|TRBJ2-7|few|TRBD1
TGTGCCAGCAGCTCCAGGGGGCGCCGGGACTACGAGCAGTACTTC
CASSSRGRRDYEQYF
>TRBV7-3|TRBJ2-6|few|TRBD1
TGTGCCAGCAGCCTTAGGGCAGGGGGCAATTCTGGGGCCAACGTCCTGACTTTC
CASSLRAGGNSGANVLTF
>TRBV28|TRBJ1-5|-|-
TGTGCCAGCAGTTACCCTGGAGCAGGTGGCGGCAATCAGCCCCAGCATTTT
CASSYPGAGGGNQPQHF
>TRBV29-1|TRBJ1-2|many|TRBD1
TGCAGCGTTGGGGGAGGGGACAGTAGTCGTCCTAACTATGGCTACACCTTC
CSVGGGDSSRPNYGYTF
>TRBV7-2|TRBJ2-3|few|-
TGTGCCAGTAGCATGATAGATACGCAGTATTTT
CASSMIDTQYF
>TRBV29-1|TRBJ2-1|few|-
TGCAGCGGGAACCGGGGACGGGCTGAGCAGTTCTTC
CSGNRGRAEQFF
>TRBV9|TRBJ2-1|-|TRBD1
TGTGCCAGCAGCGTAGGACAGGGTCGCAATGAGCAGTTCTTC
CASSVGQGRNEQFF
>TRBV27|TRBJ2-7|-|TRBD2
TGTGCCAGCAGTTACACCGCTAGCGGGGTTGGCGAGCAGTACTTC
CASSYTASGVGEQYF
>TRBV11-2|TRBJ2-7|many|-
TGTGCCAGCAGCTTAGAACCGGGACGCATCTACGAGCAGTACTTC
CASSLEPGRIYEQYF
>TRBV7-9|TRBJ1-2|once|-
TGTGCCAGCAGCTTAGGGGACCTTAACTATGGCTACACCTTC
CASSLGDLNYGYTF
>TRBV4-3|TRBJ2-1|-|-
TGCGCCAGCAGCCAAGATCCGATCGCCGGGATCGACAATGAGCAGTTCTTC
CASSQDPIAGIDNEQFF
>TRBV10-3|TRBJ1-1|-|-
TGTGCCTCCCGGGACACCCAGTACACTGAAGCTTTCTTT
CASRDTQYTEAFF
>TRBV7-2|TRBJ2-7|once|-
TGTGCCAGCAGCTTACCACCAACCCCACAAAAGCAGTACTTC
CASSLPPTPQKQYF
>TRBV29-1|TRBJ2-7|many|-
TGCAGCGTTGAAGATCTCGGGAAGAAGTCCTACGAGCAGTACTTC
CSVEDLGKKSYEQYF
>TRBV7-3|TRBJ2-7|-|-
TGTGCCAGCAGCTTGAGCGGAAAAAACGACGAGCAGTACTTC
CASSLSGKNDEQYF
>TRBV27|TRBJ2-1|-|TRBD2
TGTGCCAGCAGTTTTCGCCCCTGGACTAGCGGGGATTTCAATGAGCAGTTCTTC
CASSFRPWTSGDFNEQFF
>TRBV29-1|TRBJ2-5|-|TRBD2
TGCAGCGAGACTAGCGCAGAGACCCAGTACTTC
CSETSAETQYF
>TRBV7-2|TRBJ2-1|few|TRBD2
TGTGCCAGCAGCCTCACGACTAGCGGGAGGGCCTTTGAGCAGTTCTTC
CASSLTTSGRAFEQFF
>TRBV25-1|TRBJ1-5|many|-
TGTGCCAGCAGTGACTCGTGGACCTTGGGCAATCAGCCCCAGCATTTT
CASSDSWTLGNQPQHF
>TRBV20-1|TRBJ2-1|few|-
TGCAGTGCGCCTGGGTTCAGGAAAGTTTCCTACAATGAGCAGTTCTTC
CSAPGFRKVSYNEQFF
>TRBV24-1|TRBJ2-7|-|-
TGTGCCACTGCCGATTACGAGCAGTACTTC
CATADYEQYF
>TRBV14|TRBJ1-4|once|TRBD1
TGTGCCAGCAGCCCGACAGGGTTTAATGAAAAACTGTTTTTT
CASSPTGFNEKLFF
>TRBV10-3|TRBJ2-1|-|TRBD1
TGTGCCAGCCGGGACAGGGGATACAATGAGCAGTTCTTC
CASRDRGYNEQFF